The 15 T cell receptor beta chains below come from one sample, sequenced in a study of PD-L1 blockade in urothelial cancer. Time point denoted: pretreatment peripheral blood. TCRdb's copy holds only in-frame clones and misses some; the assay was immunoSEQ multiplex PCR. The repertoire includes under 50,000 clones, about 81% of them detected once, and approximately 2% sits in the top ten. The sample was PBMCs, taken around atezolizumab (anti-PD-L1) treatment. The origin of the receptors is a middle-aged man with urothelial cancer.

The chain carries TRBV11-2 and TRBJ2-1, with D unresolved. The ends were cut back, 3 bases at V and 3 bases at J, with 15 bases in the middle. The CDR3 is 16 residues long. The V gene's germline CDR1 is SGHAT and CDR2 FQNNGV. The CDR3 region has the DNA TGTGCCAGCAGCTTTAAGTGGGCAGAAGGCTACAATGAGCAGTTCTTC. It specifies CASSFKWAEGYNEQFF.

For the CDR3, the DNA is TGTGCCTGGAGTGGGGACAGGGCGGGCGGCTACACCTTC. It translates to CAWSGDRAGGYTF. The chain uses TRBV30 and TRBJ1-2; 9 nucleotides match TRBD1. Trimming removed 1 base from V and 8 bases from J; junction bases left unmatched: 5. CDR1 is GTSNPN and CDR2 is SVGIG in the germline V gene (reference sequence). CDR3 length: 13 residues.

This clone was counted only a few times. This chain links TRBV11-2 with TRBJ2-4; 8 nucleotides agree with TRBD1. Germline V CDR1 and CDR2: SGHAT, FQNNGV. This CDR3 is 12 amino acids long. J lost 13 bases, V lost 4 bases, and 6 bases had no gene match. The CDR3, as DNA: TGTGCCAGCAGCTCGGGGGACAGGACACAGTACTTC. This encodes CASSSGDRTQYF.

The CDR3 reads CASSGLAESSYNEQFF. The CDR3 DNA follows: TGTGCCAGCAGTGGACTAGCGGAAAGCTCCTACAATGAGCAGTTCTTC. This chain connects TRBV6-1 to TRBJ2-1; the match to TRBD2 covers 9 bases. The CDR3 extends over 16 amino acids. Germline CDR1 reads MNHNS; CDR2 reads SASEGT. Germline trimming cut 4 bases from V and 0 bases from J; bases unmatched to any gene: 4.

The V gene is TRBV6-1, the J gene TRBJ1-4; TRBD1 agrees at 7 bases. The length of the CDR3 is 14 residues. Germline assignment: CDR1 MNHNS and CDR2 SASEGT. The V and J ends lost 6 bases and 8 bases, in that order; junction bases with no gene match: 9. CDR3 sequence: CASSREGAREKLFF. The DNA for the CDR3 is TGTGCCAGCAGCCGGGAGGGGGCGCGGGAAAAACTGTTTTTT.

Written as DNA, the CDR3 is TGCGCCAGCAGCTTAGGACAGGTTACTTATGGAGCTTTCTTT. Protein: CASSLGQVTYGAFF. V is TRBV5-1 and J is TRBJ1-1; 7 bases line up with TRBD1. CDR1 and CDR2 from the germline V gene are SGHRS and YFSETQ. The trim removed 2 bases at V and 10 bases at J, leaving 11 bases unmatched. The CDR3 extends over 14 amino acids.

The rearrangement uses TRBV2 and TRBJ1-6, with 9 bases matching TRBD1. J was trimmed by 10 bases and V by 4 bases; bases with no gene match: 5. This CDR3 has 14 residues. In germline, CDR1 is SNHLY, CDR2 FYNNEI. DNA of the CDR3: TGTGCCAGCAGTGGGGGGACAGGGCGGTCACCCCTCCACTTT. It encodes CASSGGTGRSPLHF. The variable domain in full, with the rest retrieved from reference TRBV2 and TRBJ1-6, is EPEVTQTPSHQVTQMGQEVILRCVPISNHLYFYWYRQILGQKVEFLVSFYNNEISEKSEIFDDQFSVERPDGSNFTLKIRSTKLEDSAMYFCASSGGTGRSPLHFGNGTRLTVT.

J is TRBJ2-7 and V is TRBV7-2; perhaps TRBD2 as D (7 bases). CDR1 is SGHTA and CDR2 is FQGNSA in the germline V gene. Trimming shortened V by 1 base and J by 5 bases, and 21 bases separated the two germline ends. CDR3 length equals 17 residues. The CDR3 loop reads CASSLDRLAGGPDEQYV. CDR3 in DNA: TGTGCCAGCAGCTTAGATCGGTTGGCCGGGGGGCCCGACGAGCAGTACGTC.

J is TRBJ2-7 and V is TRBV2; D gene uncertain. The V and J ends lost 1 base and 0 bases respectively, with 7 bases between them. This CDR3 has 14 amino acids. Per germline, CDR1 SNHLY and CDR2 FYNNEI. The CDR3 is CASSEGPLSYEQYF. The CDR3 DNA sequence: TGTGCCAGCAGTGAAGGGCCGCTCTCCTACGAGCAGTACTTC. Filled out from reference TRBV2 and TRBJ2-7, the complete variable domain reads EPEVTQTPSHQVTQMGQEVILRCVPISNHLYFYWYRQILGQKVEFLVSFYNNEISEKSEIFDDQFSVERPDGSNFTLKIRSTKLEDSAMYFCASSEGPLSYEQYFGPGTRLTVT.

This clone was picked up a small number of times. This chain connects TRBV16 to TRBJ1-2; TRBD1 agrees at 7 bases. The CDR3 totals 13 residues. Germline V gene sequence: CDR1 KGHSY, CDR2 FQNENV. After removal of 2 bases from V and 5 bases from J, the junction contained 2 bases not matched to a gene. CDR3 sequence reads: CASSQAGGYGYTF. Here the CDR3 DNA reads TGTGCCAGCAGCCAAGCAGGGGGATATGGCTACACCTTC.

V gene TRBV29-1 combines with J gene TRBJ2-1, with a weak D call TRBD1 (6 bases). Per the germline V gene, CDR1 is SQVTM and CDR2 is ANQGSEA. The V and J ends lost 6 bases and 8 bases respectively, with 8 bases between them. The CDR3 loop spans 10 amino acids. CDR3 protein: CSVTGHEQFF. The CDR3 DNA sequence: TGCAGCGTAACAGGGCATGAGCAGTTCTTC.

This chain links TRBV4-1 with TRBJ2-5, with TRBD1 matching over 10 bases. Germline CDR1 is MGHRA and CDR2 is YSYEKL. V lost 4 bases to trimming and J lost 5 bases; unmatched junction nucleotides: 7. The CDR3 loop spans 15 amino acids. DNA for the CDR3: TGCGCCAGCAGCCTCCACGGGACAGGGGACGAGACCCAGTACTTC. This encodes CASSLHGTGDETQYF.

The chain is built from TRBV7-8 and TRBJ2-7; 14 nucleotides line up with TRBD2. CDR1 and CDR2 (germline): SGHVS, FQNEAQ. V lost 5 bases to trimming and J lost 6 bases; unmatched junction nucleotides: 9. The CDR3 contains 16 residues. CDR3: CASSISGLAGDGEQYF. The CDR3 bases are TGTGCCAGCAGCATCTCGGGACTAGCGGGAGACGGCGAGCAGTACTTC.

The V and J genes are TRBV18 and TRBJ2-7; D might be TRBD2 (6 bases). V was pared by 3 bases and J by 4 bases, with 10 bases between. Germline V CDR1 and CDR2: KGHSH, LQKENI. The CDR3 loop spans 13 amino acids. CDR3 coding DNA: TGTGCCAGCTCACCGGGAGGAATGTACGAGCAGTACGTC. It specifies CASSPGGMYEQYV.

This clone occurred once. The rearrangement uses TRBV5-4 and TRBJ2-7; the match to TRBD2 covers 16 bases. Germline loops: CDR1 SGHNT, CDR2 YYREEE (reference sequence). This CDR3 spans 17 amino acids. Losses at the gene ends were 5 bases for V and 4 bases for J; bases not matched to a gene: 9. CDR3 sequence (DNA): TGTGCCAGCAGTTCTCCGGGACTAGCGGGGGGGCCTTACGAGCAGTACGTC. Protein product: CASSSPGLAGGPYEQYV.